This T cell receptor beta chain was captured in a study of T-cell reconstitution after alpha-beta-depleted transplantation in children (dated by TCRdb to between 2015 and 2016). Broadly, across the study: Using TCR repertoire profiling, the study quantitatively followed how T-cell immune reconstitution unfolded in children after TCRalphabeta/CD19-depleted allogeneic hematopoietic cell transplantation. Paper-wide results and their limitations: The apparently early recovery of alphabetaT-cell counts about two months after transplant reportedly depended on only several hundred rapidly expanded clones that came from non-depleted graft cells. Over the following months the frequencies of hyperexpanded clones went down, and after one year T-cell counts and TCRbeta diversity were mostly credited to newly produced T cells. In some patients, the high TCRbeta diversity seen at day 60 was put down to recipient T cells and intrathymic progenitors that had survived conditioning.

At least ten counts were recorded for this clonotype. Its target antigen remains unknown. Per-base quality was not reported, and no clone a single base away is much larger than it. The library came from PCR. Sequenced using an Illumina HiSeq 2500. Molecular barcoding was employed in the preparation of TCR libraries, with unique molecular identifiers being used to normalize TCRbeta repertoire quantification. Starting from the raw public reads, TCRdb applied fastp trimming at Q25, assembled clones with MiXCR and retained in-frame beta chains. Each CDR3 protein gets just one entry, which takes the most common genes and DNA from the rows behind it. Recorded for this sample are about 490,000 distinct CDR3 sequences; over 9.5% of them occurred a single time. Of the sample, 2% to 2.5% is held by the ten largest clones. The CDR3, cysteine through phenylalanine, is 14 amino acids long. The read is trimmed to its CDR3 DNA, 42 bases read in frame from base 1. The V end gives up 6 bases and the J end 10 bases, leaving 11 bases in the junction not matched to a gene.

The label giving this sample's treatment or condition can be read as: allogeneic hematopoietic cell transplantation with graft depleted of TCRalphabeta T cells and CD19 B cells. The children who served as transplant recipients had been given grafts of TCRalphabeta/CD19-depleted allogeneic hematopoietic cells. The clonotype originates from a child aged 2 to 10 with inherited bone marrow failure, due to receive a stem cell transplant. The chain employs TRBV12-3 or TRBV12-4 and TRBJ1-4, and 7 junction bases match TRBD1. Sequenced material: PBMCs, taken before TCRalphabeta/CD19-depleted stem cell transplant. The CDR3 amino acid sequence is: CASRVTGVSGKLFF. The bases read TGTGCCAGCAGAGTCACAGGGGTAAGCGGAAAACTGTTTTTT.